What follows are 2 T cell receptor beta chains derived from one specimen sequenced in a study of T cell responses to AZD1222 COVID-19 vaccine. Assay: immunoSEQ multiplex PCR; the TCRdb copy retains only in-frame clones and omits some. The repertoire holds more than 90,000 clones, with roughly nine tenths as singletons. Sequenced material: peripheral blood, taken on day 0 of AZD1222 vaccination. These receptors came from an adult in good health.

V usage is TRBV27 and J usage is TRBJ2-3, with D maybe TRBD1 (6 bases). CDR1 and CDR2 from the germline V gene are MNHEY and SMNVEV (reference sequence). Trimming took off 6 bases at V and 0 bases at J, with 10 bases between the two ends. The CDR3 totals 14 residues. In nucleotides, the CDR3 is TGTGCCAGCAGGATTACAGGGAGCACAGATACGCAGTATTTT. It specifies CASRITGSTDTQYF.

The V and J genes are TRBV7-2 and TRBJ2-7, with unresolved D. The germline V gene has CDR1 SGHTA and CDR2 FQGNSA. The CDR3 has 14 residues. V was cut by 5 bases and J by 4 bases, with 15 bases left in between. CDR3 DNA: TGTGCCAGCAGCCCGATTATTCCCCCTTACGAGCAGTACTTC. This gives the protein CASSPIIPPYEQYF. The full variable domain, rest sourced from reference TRBV7-2 and TRBJ2-7, is GAGVSQSPSNKVTEKGKDVELRCDPISGHTALYWYRQSLGQGLEFLIYFQGNSAPDKSGLPSDRFSAERTGGSVSTLTIQRTQQEDSAVYLCASSPIIPPYEQYFGPGTRLTVT.